This TCR beta chain comes out of a study of cytomegalovirus exposure and HLA in healthy donors. Study-wide background: Early released data comprised around 80 million unique TCRs from HLA-typed donors. Study findings and constraints: Among the most significant clusters, several appeared linked to common viral pathogens in a later analysis. In a later analysis, most CMV-associated TCR beta chains appeared HLA-restricted.

The table lists this clone with a count of one. The antigen is undetermined. One end of the junction fails to match germline, which may point to a read error. Germline CDR1 reads LNHDA; CDR2 reads SQIVND (reference sequence). CDR3 length: 13 amino acids. With 60 Vbeta and 13 Jbeta primers, the PCR was carried out. Repertoires were generated with immunoSEQ multiplex PCR, while TCRdb's copy carries only in-frame clones and drops some. The repertoire holds roughly 140,000 clones, with 73% as singletons. This TCR derives from a human donor in good health. The rearrangement joins TRBV19 to TRBJ2-2; TRBD1 aligns across 10 bases. Sequencing used PBMCs. The CDR3 sequence is CASGTGVTEELFF. For the CDR3, the DNA is TGTGCCAGTGGGACAGGGGTCACCGAGGAGCTGTTTTTT.